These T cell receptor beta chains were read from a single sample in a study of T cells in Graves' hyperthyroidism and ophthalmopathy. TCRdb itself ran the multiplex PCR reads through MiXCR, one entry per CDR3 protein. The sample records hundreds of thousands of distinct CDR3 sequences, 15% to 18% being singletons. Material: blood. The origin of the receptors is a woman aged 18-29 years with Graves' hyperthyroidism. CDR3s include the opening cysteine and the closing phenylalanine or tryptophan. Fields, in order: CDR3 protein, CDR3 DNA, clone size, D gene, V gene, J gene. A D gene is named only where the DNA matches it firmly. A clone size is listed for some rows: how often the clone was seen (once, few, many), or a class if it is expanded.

cdr3_aa: CASSPFANTEAFF
cdr3_nt: TGTGCCAGCAGCCCCTTCGCGAACACTGAAGCTTTCTTT
clone_size: .
d_call: .
v_call: TRBV7-9
j_call: TRBJ1-1

cdr3_aa: CASSLGNYADTQYF
cdr3_nt: TGTGCCAGCAGCTTGGGGAATTATGCAGATACGCAGTATTTT
clone_size: .
d_call: .
v_call: TRBV7-8
j_call: TRBJ2-3

cdr3_aa: CASSLTAAFEQYF
cdr3_nt: TGTGCCAGCAGTTTAACGGCAGCATTTGAGCAGTACTTC
clone_size: .
d_call: .
v_call: TRBV28
j_call: TRBJ2-7

cdr3_aa: CATSDLRSLPGELFF
cdr3_nt: TGTGCCACCAGTGATTTGCGCAGCCTCCCCGGGGAGCTGTTTTTT
clone_size: few
d_call: .
v_call: TRBV24-1
j_call: TRBJ2-2

cdr3_aa: CASSPQGSDGYTF
cdr3_nt: TGTGCCAGCAGCCCACAGGGGAGTGATGGCTACACCTTC
clone_size: few
d_call: TRBD1
v_call: TRBV7-2
j_call: TRBJ1-2

cdr3_aa: CASSQDVSLAGEAFF
cdr3_nt: TGTGCCAGCAGCCAAGACGTTTCTCTCGCCGGTGAAGCTTTCTTT
clone_size: .
d_call: .
v_call: TRBV4-2
j_call: TRBJ1-1

cdr3_aa: CASSPGLSGTNEKLFF
cdr3_nt: TGTGCCAGCAGCCCGGGACTCTCTGGGACTAATGAAAAACTGTTTTTT
clone_size: few
d_call: .
v_call: TRBV5-6
j_call: TRBJ1-4

cdr3_aa: CASSPHTSGGPLYF
cdr3_nt: TGTGCCAGCAGCCCGCACACTTCAGGTGGCCCCCTTTACTTC
clone_size: .
d_call: .
v_call: TRBV3-1
j_call: TRBJ2-5

cdr3_aa: CASSLTPGPNTYGYTF
cdr3_nt: TGTGCCAGCAGCCTTACTCCGGGACCCAATACCTATGGCTACACCTTC
clone_size: few
d_call: .
v_call: TRBV9
j_call: TRBJ1-2

cdr3_aa: CASSNMRQGPRGTDTQYF
cdr3_nt: TGCGCCAGCAGCAACATGAGACAGGGGCCGAGAGGAACAGATACGCAGTATTTT
clone_size: many
d_call: TRBD1
v_call: TRBV5-1
j_call: TRBJ2-3

cdr3_aa: CASSPQGLAGVRSYNEQFF
cdr3_nt: TGTGCCAGCAGTCCCCAAGGACTAGCGGGAGTAAGATCCTACAATGAGCAGTTCTTC
clone_size: .
d_call: TRBD2
v_call: TRBV6-1
j_call: TRBJ2-1

cdr3_aa: CSVLGQGRGEQYF
cdr3_nt: TGCAGCGTTCTCGGACAGGGGAGAGGCGAGCAGTACTTC
clone_size: .
d_call: TRBD1
v_call: TRBV29-1
j_call: TRBJ2-7

cdr3_aa: CASSFIPGDNEKLFF
cdr3_nt: TGTGCCAGCAGCTTTATTCCCGGGGATAATGAAAAACTGTTTTTT
clone_size: .
d_call: .
v_call: TRBV5-5
j_call: TRBJ1-4

cdr3_aa: CASSQGTANGYTF
cdr3_nt: TGTGCCAGCAGCCAAGGGACAGCAAATGGCTACACCTTC
clone_size: many
d_call: .
v_call: TRBV3-1
j_call: TRBJ1-2

cdr3_aa: CSADEQPYDEQFF
cdr3_nt: TGCAGTGCCGACGAACAGCCCTATGATGAGCAGTTCTTC
clone_size: .
d_call: .
v_call: TRBV20-1
j_call: TRBJ2-1

cdr3_aa: CASSGRDGYNEQFF
cdr3_nt: TGTGCCAGCAGTGGCCGGGACGGATACAATGAGCAGTTCTTC
clone_size: many
d_call: .
v_call: TRBV2
j_call: TRBJ2-1

cdr3_aa: CASSLDKNTEAFF
cdr3_nt: TGTGCCAGCAGTCTCGACAAGAACACTGAAGCTTTCTTT
clone_size: many
d_call: .
v_call: TRBV2
j_call: TRBJ1-1

cdr3_aa: CASSRDRGLNYGYTF
cdr3_nt: TGTGCCAGCAGTCGGGACAGGGGGCTCAACTATGGCTACACCTTC
clone_size: many
d_call: TRBD1
v_call: TRBV2
j_call: TRBJ1-2

cdr3_aa: CASSPFRGSTDTQYF
cdr3_nt: TGTGCCAGCAGTCCTTTCCGGGGGAGCACAGATACGCAGTATTTT
clone_size: many
d_call: .
v_call: TRBV12-3/TRBV12-4
j_call: TRBJ2-3

cdr3_aa: CATRLGESAEQYF
cdr3_nt: TGTGCCACACGGTTGGGAGAGAGCGCCGAGCAGTACTTC
clone_size: few
d_call: .
v_call: TRBV10-3
j_call: TRBJ2-7

cdr3_aa: CASIPGGSNTEAFF
cdr3_nt: TGTGCCAGCATTCCTGGGGGTAGTAACACTGAAGCTTTCTTT
clone_size: many
d_call: .
v_call: TRBV27
j_call: TRBJ1-1

cdr3_aa: CASSLVGTSGTDTQYF
cdr3_nt: TGTGCCAGCAGCCTGGTCGGGACTAGCGGCACAGATACGCAGTATTTT
clone_size: many
d_call: TRBD2
v_call: TRBV28
j_call: TRBJ2-3

cdr3_aa: CSVESLAVNNEQFF
cdr3_nt: TGCAGCGTTGAAAGCCTAGCGGTTAACAATGAGCAGTTCTTC
clone_size: many
d_call: TRBD2
v_call: TRBV29-1
j_call: TRBJ2-1

cdr3_aa: CASSVGEGTGELFF
cdr3_nt: TGTGCCAGCAGTGTAGGGGAAGGGACCGGGGAGCTGTTTTTT
clone_size: .
d_call: .
v_call: TRBV6-1
j_call: TRBJ2-2

cdr3_aa: CASSGRDGRETQYF
cdr3_nt: TGTGCCAGCAGTGGGCGGGACGGGCGAGAGACCCAGTACTTC
clone_size: many
d_call: .
v_call: TRBV12-3/TRBV12-4
j_call: TRBJ2-5

cdr3_aa: CASSSGLGAGSSYEQYF
cdr3_nt: TGTGCCAGCAGTTCGGGCCTTGGCGCGGGAAGCTCCTACGAGCAGTACTTC
clone_size: .
d_call: .
v_call: TRBV27
j_call: TRBJ2-7

cdr3_aa: CASSSPPLTGELFF
cdr3_nt: TGTGCCAGCAGCTCCCCTCCCCTCACCGGGGAGCTGTTTTTT
clone_size: many
d_call: .
v_call: TRBV3-1
j_call: TRBJ2-2

cdr3_aa: CASATAGLGTGELFF
cdr3_nt: TGTGCCAGCGCGACCGCAGGGTTAGGCACCGGGGAGCTGTTTTTT
clone_size: .
d_call: .
v_call: TRBV6-1
j_call: TRBJ2-2

cdr3_aa: CASSFERYTEAFF
cdr3_nt: TGTGCCAGCAGTTTCGAGAGATACACTGAAGCTTTCTTT
clone_size: many
d_call: .
v_call: TRBV12-3/TRBV12-4
j_call: TRBJ1-1

cdr3_aa: CASSQIRTRPDTQYF
cdr3_nt: TGCGCCAGCAGCCAAATACGGACTAGGCCAGATACGCAGTATTTT
clone_size: .
d_call: TRBD2
v_call: TRBV4-1
j_call: TRBJ2-3

cdr3_aa: CASSLSLSATYEQYF
cdr3_nt: TGTGCCAGCAGCTTAAGTTTATCGGCTACCTACGAGCAGTACTTC
clone_size: many
d_call: .
v_call: TRBV11-2
j_call: TRBJ2-7

cdr3_aa: CASRPGPRGSYNSPLHF
cdr3_nt: TGTGCCAGCAGACCCGGGCCCCGGGGCTCCTATAATTCACCCCTCCACTTT
clone_size: .
d_call: .
v_call: TRBV7-2
j_call: TRBJ1-6

cdr3_aa: CASTLKGLNQPQHF
cdr3_nt: TGTGCCAGCACCCTAAAGGGCTTAAATCAGCCCCAGCATTTT
clone_size: few
d_call: .
v_call: TRBV7-2
j_call: TRBJ1-5

cdr3_aa: CASSQPDRAPAPLHF
cdr3_nt: TGCGCCAGCAGCCAACCCGACAGGGCCCCGGCACCCCTCCACTTT
clone_size: many
d_call: TRBD1
v_call: TRBV4-1
j_call: TRBJ1-6

cdr3_aa: CASSSPGPLGEQYF
cdr3_nt: TGTGCCAGCAGCTCCCCGGGACCCCTCGGTGAGCAGTACTTC
clone_size: .
d_call: .
v_call: TRBV7-8
j_call: TRBJ2-7

cdr3_aa: CSVGDSSGNTIYF
cdr3_nt: TGCAGCGTTGGGGACTCCTCTGGAAACACCATATATTTT
clone_size: few
d_call: .
v_call: TRBV29-1
j_call: TRBJ1-3